Listed below are T cell receptor beta chains from one sample, sequenced in a study of T cell repertoires in cytomegalovirus infection. TCRdb re-derived calls from the reads in MiXCR, one entry per CDR3 protein. The profile covers roughly 230,000 distinct CDR3 sequences, with around 15% appearing a single time and less than 50% taken by the ten largest. The specimen was CD8+ T cells from PBMCs. The receptors stem from a human donor in good health (CMV status not recorded). Some clones in this sample may be carry-over from other donors' samples. CDR3s include the opening cysteine and the closing phenylalanine or tryptophan. A D gene is named only where the DNA matches it firmly. Clone size, where shown, is once, few, many, or a class for clones that have expanded.

d_gene,v_gene,abundance,j_gene,CDR3aa,CDR3nt
-,TRBV6-2/TRBV6-3,few,TRBJ2-5,CASSYILSPWETQYF,TGTGCCAGCAGTTACATTTTAAGCCCCTGGGAGACCCAGTACTTC
-,TRBV7-9,-,TRBJ1-3,CASSFAPANTIYF,TGTGCCAGCAGCTTCGCCCCTGCGAACACCATATATTTT
-,TRBV19,-,TRBJ1-2,CASTYYEAHPDGYTF,TGTGCCAGTACGTATTATGAAGCCCACCCGGATGGCTACACCTTC
TRBD2,TRBV6-4,many,TRBJ2-3,CASSERGEGGTDTQYF,TGTGCCAGCAGTGAACGTGGGGAGGGCGGCACAGATACGCAGTATTTT
-,TRBV7-2,many,TRBJ1-2,CASSLVSGTPNYGYTF,TGTGCCAGCAGCTTAGTGAGTGGCACTCCTAACTATGGCTACACCTTC
-,TRBV6-2/TRBV6-3,-,TRBJ2-3,CASREGADTQYF,TGTGCCAGCAGGGAAGGGGCAGATACGCAGTATTTT
TRBD1,TRBV29-1,-,TRBJ2-5,CSVEDPGTGVIETQYF,TGCAGCGTTGAAGATCCCGGGACAGGGGTCATAGAGACCCAGTACTTC
-,TRBV11-2,-,TRBJ2-1,CASSFDAGSYNEQFF,TGTGCCAGCAGCTTCGACGCGGGGTCCTACAATGAGCAGTTCTTC
-,TRBV5-6,few,TRBJ2-3,CASSLQVAPSTDTQYF,TGTGCCAGCAGCCTTCAAGTGGCTCCCAGCACAGATACGCAGTATTTT
-,TRBV12-3/TRBV12-4,many,TRBJ1-5,CASSLGVGGENQPQHF,TGTGCCAGCAGTTTGGGTGTGGGAGGAGAAAATCAGCCCCAGCATTTT
TRBD1,TRBV7-1,-,TRBJ2-5,CASRPRGKETQYF,TGTGCCAGCAGACCCAGGGGGAAAGAGACCCAGTACTTC
-,TRBV7-2,many,TRBJ2-2,CASSLADGELFF,TGTGCCAGCAGCTTAGCGGACGGGGAGCTGTTTTTT
-,TRBV25-1,-,TRBJ2-2,CASSALASGTGELFF,TGTGCCAGCAGTGCTCTGGCGTCGGGCACCGGGGAGCTGTTTTTT
-,TRBV3-1,-,TRBJ1-2,CASSLPGYGYTF,TGTGCCAGCAGCCTCCCAGGGTATGGCTACACCTTC
TRBD2,TRBV7-8,many,TRBJ2-1,CAAGGVDTNEQFF,TGTGCGGCTGGGGGGGTTGATACGAATGAGCAGTTCTTC
TRBD1,TRBV4-1,many,TRBJ2-1,CASSPTGYNEQFF,TGCGCCAGCAGCCCGACAGGGTACAATGAGCAGTTCTTC
-,TRBV5-1,few,TRBJ2-7,CASSSLGADGYEQYF,TGCGCCAGCAGCTCCCTCGGAGCTGACGGCTACGAGCAGTACTTC
-,TRBV27,few,TRBJ1-2,CASSPVIANYGYTF,TGTGCCAGCAGCCCGGTCATAGCTAACTATGGCTACACCTTC
TRBD1,TRBV2,few,TRBJ1-2,CASRAGTGGYTF,TGTGCCAGCAGGGCCGGGACAGGCGGCTACACCTTC
TRBD1,TRBV7-2,many,TRBJ1-6,CASSGRVTGESPLHF,TGTGCCAGCAGCGGGCGGGTGACAGGGGAGTCACCCCTCCACTTT
-,TRBV29-1,few,TRBJ2-5,CSVEDGETQYF,TGCAGCGTTGAAGACGGAGAGACCCAGTACTTC
TRBD1,TRBV20-1,-,TRBJ1-5,CSADRDLSQPQHF,TGCAGTGCTGACAGGGATTTGAGTCAGCCCCAGCATTTT
-,TRBV29-1,-,TRBJ2-2,CSVEDQRQANTGELFF,TGCAGCGTTGAAGATCAGAGACAGGCGAACACCGGGGAGCTGTTTTTT
TRBD1,TRBV7-2,many,TRBJ1-2,CASSLASGQGIVYGYTF,TGTGCCAGCAGCTTAGCCTCGGGACAGGGAATAGTCTATGGCTACACCTTC
-,TRBV25-1,many,TRBJ2-6,CASSELLGPGANVLTF,TGTGCCAGCAGTGAGCTTTTAGGTCCCGGGGCCAACGTCCTGACTTTC
TRBD1,TRBV6-2/TRBV6-3,-,TRBJ1-1,CASRPGQGGTEAFF,TGTGCCAGCAGGCCCGGACAGGGGGGCACTGAAGCTTTCTTT
TRBD1,TRBV29-1,few,TRBJ2-7,CSVEEQGLSYEQYF,TGCAGCGTTGAAGAACAGGGGCTATCCTACGAGCAGTACTTC
TRBD2,TRBV2,few,TRBJ2-1,CASSDFFAGVYNEQFF,TGTGCCAGCAGTGACTTCTTCGCGGGGGTTTACAATGAGCAGTTCTTC
TRBD2,TRBV7-9,-,TRBJ2-5,CASSSPLAGKGETQYF,TGTGCCAGCAGCTCGCCCCTAGCGGGGAAGGGGGAGACCCAGTACTTC
TRBD1,TRBV20-1,-,TRBJ2-5,CSARPWDRETQYF,TGCAGTGCTAGACCTTGGGACAGAGAGACCCAGTACTTC
-,TRBV7-9,few,TRBJ1-1,CASSLVPDKNTEAFF,TGTGCCAGCAGCTTAGTTCCGGACAAGAACACTGAAGCTTTCTTT
-,TRBV11-2,-,TRBJ2-3,CASSLGEGALDTQYF,TGTGCCAGCAGCTTGGGGGAGGGGGCCCTAGATACGCAGTATTTT
-,TRBV6-8,-,TRBJ2-5,CASSSDGPGETQYF,TGTGCCAGCAGTTCGGACGGACCGGGCGAGACCCAGTACTTC
-,TRBV13,-,TRBJ1-5,CASSPGNSNQPQHF,TGTGCCAGCAGCCCAGGAAATAGCAATCAGCCCCAGCATTTT
-,TRBV28,many,TRBJ2-3,CASSSTGGGTDTQYF,TGTGCCAGCAGTTCCACAGGGGGAGGGACAGATACGCAGTATTTT
-,TRBV6-2/TRBV6-3,few,TRBJ2-5,CASSDPAGRTQYF,TGTGCCAGCAGCGACCCCGCAGGGAGAACCCAGTACTTC
TRBD1,TRBV7-9,many,TRBJ1-1,CASSLGRDRGEAFF,TGTGCCAGCAGCTTAGGGAGGGACAGGGGTGAAGCTTTCTTT
-,TRBV5-5,-,TRBJ2-7,CASNLPPYEQYF,TGTGCCAGCAACCTACCCCCCTACGAGCAGTACTTC
TRBD1,TRBV12-3/TRBV12-4,many,TRBJ2-1,CASSAGTGTHNEQFF,TGTGCCAGCAGCGCCGGGACAGGGACCCACAATGAGCAGTTCTTC
-,TRBV29-1,few,TRBJ1-1,CSVQGGGNTEAFF,TGCAGCGTTCAGGGAGGGGGGAACACTGAAGCTTTCTTT
-,TRBV6-1,many,TRBJ1-2,CASSRGQILYGYTF,TGTGCCAGCAGTCGCGGACAGATTCTCTATGGCTACACCTTC
TRBD2,TRBV7-6,few,TRBJ2-1,CASSFRTSGGISYNEQFF,TGTGCCAGCAGCTTCCGGACTAGCGGGGGGATCTCCTACAATGAGCAGTTCTTC
-,TRBV7-2,many,TRBJ1-3,CASSPLILDRLTGNTIYF,TGTGCCAGCAGCCCACTAATCCTAGACAGGCTCACTGGAAACACCATATATTTT
-,TRBV7-2,many,TRBJ1-2,CASSFLSSEGYGYTF,TGTGCCAGCAGCTTTCTTTCATCTGAGGGCTATGGCTACACCTTC
-,TRBV27,few,TRBJ2-7,CASSLLGNAYEQYF,TGTGCCAGCAGTTTGTTGGGGAATGCCTACGAGCAGTACTTC
-,TRBV29-1,few,TRBJ2-2,CSAVYADTGELFF,TGCAGCGCCGTCTATGCGGACACCGGGGAGCTGTTTTTT
-,TRBV19,many,TRBJ1-1,CASRQGLNTEAFF,TGTGCCAGTAGACAGGGCTTGAACACTGAAGCTTTCTTT
-,TRBV28,many,TRBJ1-5,CASSFGEGWNQPQHF,TGTGCCAGCAGTTTTGGGGAGGGCTGGAATCAGCCCCAGCATTTT
-,TRBV9,few,TRBJ2-1,CASSGTEPVSSYNEQFF,TGTGCCAGCAGCGGGACAGAACCCGTTAGCTCCTACAATGAGCAGTTCTTC